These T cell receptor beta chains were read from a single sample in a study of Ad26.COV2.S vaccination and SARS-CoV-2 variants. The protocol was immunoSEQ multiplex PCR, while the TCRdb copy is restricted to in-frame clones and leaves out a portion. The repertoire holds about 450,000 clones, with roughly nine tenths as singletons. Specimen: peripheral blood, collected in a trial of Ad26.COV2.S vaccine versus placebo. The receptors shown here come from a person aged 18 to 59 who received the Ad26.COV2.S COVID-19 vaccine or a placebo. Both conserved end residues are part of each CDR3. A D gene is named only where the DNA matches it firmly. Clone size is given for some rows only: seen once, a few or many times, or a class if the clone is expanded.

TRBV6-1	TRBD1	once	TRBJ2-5	TGTGCCAGCAGTGAATGGGGACAGGGGAGGGGAGAGACCCAGTACTTC	CASSEWGQGRGETQYF
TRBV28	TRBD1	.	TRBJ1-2	TGTGCCAGCAGTTTTGGGACAGGGTACGGAAATGGCTACACCTTC	CASSFGTGYGNGYTF
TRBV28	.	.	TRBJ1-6	TGTGCCAGCAGTTCGAATCAGGGTAATCGGTATAATTCACCCCTCCACTTT	CASSSNQGNRYNSPLHF
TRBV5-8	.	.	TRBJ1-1	TGTGCCAGCAGCTTGTACGGACCGATGAACACTGAAGCTTTCTTT	CASSLYGPMNTEAFF
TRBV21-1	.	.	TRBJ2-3	TGTGCCACCGACCATAGCGGGGGCTCGGATACGCAGTATTTT	CATDHSGGSDTQYF
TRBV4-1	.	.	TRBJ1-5	TGCGCCAGCAGCCAAATTGGCGGCGTGAATCAGCCCCAGCATTTT	CASSQIGGVNQPQHF
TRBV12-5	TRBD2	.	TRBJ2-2	TGTGCTAGTGGGGGGGGTTTCAGGACTAGCGGCACCGGGGAGCTGTTTTTT	CASGGGFRTSGTGELFF
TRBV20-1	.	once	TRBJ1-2	TGCAGTGCTAGTAGGAGGGGTGGCTACACCTTC	CSASRRGGYTF
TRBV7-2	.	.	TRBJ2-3	TGTGCCAGCAGCTCCCTATATACAGATACGCAGTATTTT	CASSSLYTDTQYF
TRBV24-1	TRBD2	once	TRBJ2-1	TGTGCCACCAGTGGAGGACTAGCGGGGGCCTACGAGCAGTTCTTC	CATSGGLAGAYEQFF
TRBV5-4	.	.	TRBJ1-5	TGTGCCAGCAGCTTGTGGGAGTCCCGAACCCAGCCCCAGCATTTT	CASSLWESRTQPQHF
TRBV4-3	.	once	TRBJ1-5	TGCGCCAGCAGCCTCGCCCGGTCTCAGCCCCAGCATTTT	CASSLARSQPQHF
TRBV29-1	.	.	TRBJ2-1	TGCAGCGTTGTGGGCGCTTGGGGCAATGAGCAGTTCTTC	CSVVGAWGNEQFF
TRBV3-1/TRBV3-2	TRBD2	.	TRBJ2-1	TGTGCCAGCAGCCAAGATCTCGGGCGCGGCGGGAGGGTCCACAATGAGCAGTTCTTC	CASSQDLGRGGRVHNEQFF
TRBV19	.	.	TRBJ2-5	TGTGCCAGTAGTAGGGGGCGGGAGACCCAGTACTTC	CASSRGRETQYF
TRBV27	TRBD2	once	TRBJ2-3	TGTGCCAGCAGTTTGCTTGCGACTAGCGGACCTCAGGGAGATACGCAGTATTTT	CASSLLATSGPQGDTQYF
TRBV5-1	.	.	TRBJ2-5	TGCGCCAGCAGCTTGTCGGCAGTCAACACTGAGACCCAGTACTTC	CASSLSAVNTETQYF
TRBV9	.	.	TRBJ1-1	TGTGCCAGCAGCGTAAACAACGTCGTCAGCGACACTGAAGCTTTCTTT	CASSVNNVVSDTEAFF
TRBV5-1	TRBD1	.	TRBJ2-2	TGCGCCAGCAGCTCAGGGGACAGGGACCCCGGGGAGCTGTTTTTT	CASSSGDRDPGELFF
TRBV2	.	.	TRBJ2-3	TGTGCCAGACATACAGATACGCAGTATTTT	CARHTDTQYF
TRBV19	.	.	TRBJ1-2	TGTGCCAGTAGTTGGGCTAACTATGGCTACACCTTC	CASSWANYGYTF
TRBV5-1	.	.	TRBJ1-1	TGCGCCAGCAGCTTGATAAGAGCAAACACTGAAGCTTTCTTT	CASSLIRANTEAFF
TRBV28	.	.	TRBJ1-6	TGTGCCAGCAGTTTATATTCCAGGGGTGGAACCTATAATTCACCCCTCCACTTT	CASSLYSRGGTYNSPLHF
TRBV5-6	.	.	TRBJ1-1	TGTGCCAGCTCCATACGGGGGCGGCCTGCCATGGAAGCTTTCTTT	CASSIRGRPAMEAFF
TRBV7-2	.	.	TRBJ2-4	TGTGCCAGCAGCCCCTCCGGGACGTTGAGAGCCAAAAACATTCAGTACTTC	CASSPSGTLRAKNIQYF
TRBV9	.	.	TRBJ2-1	TGTGCCAGCAGCTCAGGGGGGGCCGCCTCCTACAATGAGCAGTTCTTC	CASSSGGAASYNEQFF
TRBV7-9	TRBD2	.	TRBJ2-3	TGTGCCAGCAGCTTAAGCGGGAACACAGATACGCAGTATTTT	CASSLSGNTDTQYF
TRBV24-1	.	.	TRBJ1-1	TGTGCCACCAGTGATTTCCGGGACGAAGCTTTCTTT	CATSDFRDEAFF
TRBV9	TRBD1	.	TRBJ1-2	TGTGCCAGCAGCCCAGAACTAACAGGGGGCTGGGGCTACACCTTC	CASSPELTGGWGYTF
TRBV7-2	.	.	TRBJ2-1	TGTGCCAGCAGCCGCCGACGGGAAAGGGACGAGCAGTTCTTC	CASSRRRERDEQFF
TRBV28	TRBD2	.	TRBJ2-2	TGTGCCAGCAGTGGGGGGGGTCCACAAAGGGTCACCGGGGAGCTGTTTTTT	CASSGGGPQRVTGELFF
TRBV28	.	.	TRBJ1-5	TGTGCCAGCAGTTTCGTCAATGGAGATCAGCCCCAGCATTTT	CASSFVNGDQPQHF
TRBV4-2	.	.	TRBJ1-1	TGTGCCAGCAGCCAAGTTTCCCGAGGAGGGTCCACTGAAGCTTTCTTT	CASSQVSRGGSTEAFF
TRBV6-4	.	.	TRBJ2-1	TGTGCCAGCAGTGACTCGATGCAGCCCCCTAGTTACAATGAGCAGTTCTTC	CASSDSMQPPSYNEQFF
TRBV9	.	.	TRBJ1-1	TGTGCCAGCAGCTCTGGAGTGAACACTGAAGCTTTCTTT	CASSSGVNTEAFF
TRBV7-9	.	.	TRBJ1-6	TGTGCCAGCAGCTCAGAATCGGACTGGGTTTCACCCCTCCACTTT	CASSSESDWVSPLHF
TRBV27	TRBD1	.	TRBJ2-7	TGTGCCAGCACCCCTGGGGGACAGCGAAACTACGAGCAGTACTTC	CASTPGGQRNYEQYF
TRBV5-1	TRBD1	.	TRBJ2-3	TGCGCCAGCAGGGAGGCAGGGGGCGCAGATACGCAGTATTTT	CASREAGGADTQYF
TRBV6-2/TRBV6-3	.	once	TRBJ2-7	TGTGCCAGCAGTGGGGTGGGCGGTTCCTACGAGCAGTACTTC	CASSGVGGSYEQYF